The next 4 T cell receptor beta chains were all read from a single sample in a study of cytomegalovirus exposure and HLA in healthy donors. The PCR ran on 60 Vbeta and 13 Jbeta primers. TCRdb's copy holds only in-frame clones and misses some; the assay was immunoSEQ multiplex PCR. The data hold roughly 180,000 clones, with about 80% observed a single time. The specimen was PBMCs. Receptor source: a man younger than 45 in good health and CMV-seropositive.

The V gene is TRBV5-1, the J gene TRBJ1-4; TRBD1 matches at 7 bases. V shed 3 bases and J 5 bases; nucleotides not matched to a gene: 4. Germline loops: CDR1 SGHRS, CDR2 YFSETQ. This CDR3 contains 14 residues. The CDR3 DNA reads TGCGCCAGCAGCTGGGACAGCCAAAATGAAAAACTGTTTTTT. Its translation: CASSWDSQNEKLFF. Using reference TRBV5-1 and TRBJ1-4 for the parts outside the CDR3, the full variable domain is KAGVTQTPRYLIKTRGQQVTLSCSPISGHRSVSWYQQTPGQGLQFLFEYFSETQRNKGNFPGRFSGRQFSNSRSEMNVSTLELGDSALYLCASSWDSQNEKLFFGSGTQLSVL.

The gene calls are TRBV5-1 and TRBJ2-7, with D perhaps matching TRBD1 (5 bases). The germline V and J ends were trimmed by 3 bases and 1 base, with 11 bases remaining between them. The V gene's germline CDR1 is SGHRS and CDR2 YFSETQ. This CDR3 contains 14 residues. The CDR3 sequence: CASSSTSGSYEQYF. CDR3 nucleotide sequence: TGCGCCAGCAGCTCGACGTCAGGGTCCTACGAGCAGTACTTC.

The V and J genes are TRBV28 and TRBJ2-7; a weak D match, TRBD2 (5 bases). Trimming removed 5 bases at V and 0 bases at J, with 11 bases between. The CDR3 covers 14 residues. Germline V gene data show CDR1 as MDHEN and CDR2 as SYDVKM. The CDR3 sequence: CASSKGGSSYEQYF. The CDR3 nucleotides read TGTGCCAGCAGTAAAGGAGGTAGCTCCTACGAGCAGTACTTC.

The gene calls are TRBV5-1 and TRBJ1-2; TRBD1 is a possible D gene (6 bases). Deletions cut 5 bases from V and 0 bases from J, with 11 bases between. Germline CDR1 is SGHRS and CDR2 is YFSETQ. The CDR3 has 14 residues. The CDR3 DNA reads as TGCGCCAGCAGGACGGGACAAACTAACTATGGCTACACCTTC. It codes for CASRTGQTNYGYTF.